The 10 T cell receptor beta chains below were found in one sample sequenced in a study of shared clonotypes between healthy human individuals. Sequencing used immunoSEQ multiplex PCR; TCRdb keeps in-frame clones, though not all of them. Of fewer than 3 million clones listed, under 95% are singletons. Material for sequencing was naive CD4+ T cells from PBMCs. Subset denoted: CD45RA+ positively selected. The receptors here all came from a young man in good health. Some clones in this sample may be carry-over from other donors' samples.

This clone was counted a single time. The CDR3 bases are TGTGCCAGCAGCTTGGTTTCGCGTGTAGGGGAGACCCAGTACTTC. Translation gives CASSLVSRVGETQYF. V gene TRBV5-4 combines with J gene TRBJ2-5; D is unclear. V lost 0 bases and J lost 5, with 14 bases in between. Germline loops: CDR1 SGHNT, CDR2 YYREEE (reference sequence). This CDR3 contains 15 residues.

The J gene is TRBJ2-1, the V gene TRBV5-5; D unclear. Trimming took off 0 bases at V and 9 bases at J, with 10 bases between the two ends. There are 13 residues in the CDR3. CDR1 and CDR2 from the germline V gene are SGHKS and YYEKEE (reference sequence). This chain's CDR3 is CASSLAQTGEQFF. CDR3 nucleotides: TGTGCCAGCAGCTTGGCCCAAACCGGTGAGCAGTTCTTC.

The CDR3 DNA reads TGTGCCAGCAGTGTAGCGGGAGGGCCTTCAGGGGAGCTGTTTTTT. As protein: CASSVAGGPSGELFF. The chain employs TRBV6-1 and TRBJ2-2, with 11 bases identical to TRBD2. From germline, CDR1 is MNHNS and CDR2 SASEGT. Trimming removed 4 bases from V and 8 bases from J; junction bases left unmatched: 6. The CDR3 has 15 residues.

The chain employs TRBV5-5 and TRBJ1-2; D remains unclear. CDR1 and CDR2 from the germline V gene are SGHKS and YYEKEE (reference sequence). The CDR3 length is 15 residues. V was trimmed by 4 bases and J by 5 bases, leaving 18 bases between them. In DNA form, the CDR3 reads TGTGCCAGCAGCCCCGGGCCGTCCGCTTTGTATGGCTACACCTTC. It is translated as CASSPGPSALYGYTF.

This clone occurred a few times. V and J are TRBV4-1 and TRBJ1-2; D remains unclear. Germline V gives CDR1 MGHRA, CDR2 YSYEKL. V was shortened by 5 bases and J by 4 bases, with 11 bases between the two germline ends. The CDR3 spans 13 residues. CDR3: CASSIRRSYGYTF. The CDR3 DNA reads as TGCGCCAGCAGCATCAGACGCAGCTATGGCTACACCTTC.

Remarks on this clone: This specimen includes other DNA sequences encoding the same CDR3. The V gene is TRBV9, the J gene TRBJ2-5, with 7 bases identical to TRBD1. The germline gives CDR1 SGDLS, CDR2 YYNGEE. The J segment lost 2 bases and the V segment lost 3 bases, leaving 1 base of the junction unmatched. The CDR3 consists of 13 residues. The CDR3 loop reads CASSAGQQETQYF. DNA for the CDR3: TGTGCCAGCAGCGCGGGACAGCAAGAGACCCAGTACTTC.

The gene calls are TRBV29-1 and TRBJ2-3; D remains unclear. Trimming left V 1 base short and J 0 bases short, with 8 bases between. The CDR3 length is 14 residues. CDR1 SQVTM and CDR2 ANQGSEA come from the germline V gene. CDR3 residues: CSVEVVPSTDTQYF. In DNA, the CDR3 is TGCAGCGTTGAAGTTGTTCCTAGCACAGATACGCAGTATTTT.

The genes are TRBV6-1 and TRBJ1-3, with 8 nucleotides matching TRBD1. CDR3 length: 15 residues. CDR1 is MNHNS, CDR2 SASEGT, per germline. V was pared by 5 bases and J by 1 base, with 4 bases of the junction left unmatched. CDR3 sequence (DNA): TGTGCCAGCAGTCCACAGGGGGTATCTGGAAACACCATATATTTT. Its protein is CASSPQGVSGNTIYF.

The chain is built from TRBV28 and TRBJ2-4; possible D gene TRBD2, 6 bases. There are 14 residues in the CDR3. V lost 6 bases and J lost 8, with 17 bases in between. CDR1 is MDHEN and CDR2 is SYDVKM in the germline V gene. For the CDR3, the DNA is TGTGCCAGCAGCAAGGAGGGGTCTGCTTACATTCAGTACTTC. This encodes CASSKEGSAYIQYF.

The chain's CDR3 is CASGRDSQYF. For the CDR3, the DNA is TGTGCCAGCGGGCGGGACTCGCAGTATTTT. The chain is built from TRBV6-5 and TRBJ2-3; TRBD2 might be the D (6 bases). V lost 8 bases to trimming and J lost 10 bases, with 10 bases between them. Per the germline V gene, CDR1 is MNHEY and CDR2 is SVGAGI. CDR3 length equals 10 residues.